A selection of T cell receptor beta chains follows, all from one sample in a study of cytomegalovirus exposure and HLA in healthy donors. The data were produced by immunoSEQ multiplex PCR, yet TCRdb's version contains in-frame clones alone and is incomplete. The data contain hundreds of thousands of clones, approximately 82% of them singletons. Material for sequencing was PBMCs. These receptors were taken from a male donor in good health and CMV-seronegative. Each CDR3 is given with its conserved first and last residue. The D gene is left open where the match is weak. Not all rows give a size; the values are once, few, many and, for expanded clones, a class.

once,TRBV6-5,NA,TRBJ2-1,CASSWDRDINYNEQFF,TGTGCCAGCAGTTGGGACCGGGACATTAACTACAATGAGCAGTTCTTC
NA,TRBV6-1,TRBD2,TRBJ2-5,CASSWEGLPQETQYF,TGTGCCAGCAGTTGGGAGGGACTTCCACAAGAGACCCAGTACTTC
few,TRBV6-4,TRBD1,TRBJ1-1,CASSADRMNTEAFF,TGTGCCAGCAGTGCGGACAGGATGAACACTGAAGCTTTCTTT
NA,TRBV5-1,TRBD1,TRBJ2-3,CASSPDRGRTDTQYF,TGCGCCAGCAGCCCGGACAGGGGCCGCACAGATACGCAGTATTTT
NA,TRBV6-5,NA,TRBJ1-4,CASSYSQGLGKLFF,TGTGCCAGCAGTTATTCTCAGGGCCTGGGAAAACTGTTTTTT
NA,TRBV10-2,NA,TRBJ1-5,CASSGGVGQPQHF,TGCGCCAGCAGTGGGGGCGTTGGTCAGCCCCAGCATTTT
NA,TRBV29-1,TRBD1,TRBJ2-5,CSVLIRDSQGLMAQYF,TGCAGCGTCCTAATCCGGGACAGCCAGGGGTTAATGGCCCAGTACTTC
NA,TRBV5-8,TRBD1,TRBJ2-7,CASRRSQGAREQYF,TGTGCCAGCAGACGCTCCCAGGGGGCAAGGGAGCAGTACTTC
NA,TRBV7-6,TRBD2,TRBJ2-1,CASSLGAGVYNEQFF,TGTGCCAGCAGCTTAGGGGCGGGAGTCTACAATGAGCAGTTCTTC
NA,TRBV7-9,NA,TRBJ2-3,CASSSRIVQIGGGTDTQYF,TGTGCCAGCAGCTCAAGAATCGTCCAAATAGGGGGGGGCACAGATACGCAGTATTTT
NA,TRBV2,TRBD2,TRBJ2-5,CASSAGLAGVETQYF,TGTGCCAGCAGTGCCGGACTAGCGGGAGTGGAGACCCAGTACTTC
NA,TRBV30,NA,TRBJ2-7,CAWSVHRSSYEQYF,TGTGCCTGGAGTGTACACAGGAGCTCCTACGAGCAGTACTTC
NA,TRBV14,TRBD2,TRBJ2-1,CASSQDGRARNEQFF,TGTGCCAGCAGCCAAGACGGGAGGGCTAGGAATGAGCAGTTCTTC
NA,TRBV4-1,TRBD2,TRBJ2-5,CASSLAGVGETQYF,TGCGCCAGCAGCCTAGCGGGAGTGGGAGAGACCCAGTACTTC
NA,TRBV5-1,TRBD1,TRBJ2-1,CASQQGVHEQFF,TGCGCCAGCCAACAGGGGGTCCATGAGCAGTTCTTC
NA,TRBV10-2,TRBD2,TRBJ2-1,CASTRRLAGGNNNEQFF,TGCGCCAGCACCAGAAGACTAGCGGGAGGTAACAACAATGAGCAGTTCTTC
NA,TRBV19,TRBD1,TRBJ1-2,CASSIRTGLTNYGYTF,TGTGCCAGTAGTATAAGGACAGGGCTGACTAACTATGGCTACACCTTC
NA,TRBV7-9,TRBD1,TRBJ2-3,CASSLTRGQGSTDTQYF,TGTGCCAGCAGCTTGACCCGGGGACAGGGGTCCACAGATACGCAGTATTTT
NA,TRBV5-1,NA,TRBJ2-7,CASSLPGLTYEQYF,TGCGCCAGCAGCTTACCGGGACTTACCTACGAGCAGTACTTC
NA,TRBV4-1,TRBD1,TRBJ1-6,CASLGQGGSPLHF,TGCGCCTCTTTGGGACAGGGTGGGTCACCCCTCCACTTT
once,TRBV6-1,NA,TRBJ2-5,CASSEVATTGQETQYF,TGTGCCAGCAGTGAAGTGGCGACAACGGGACAAGAGACCCAGTACTTC
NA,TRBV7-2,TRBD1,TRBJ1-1,CASRLGGQLNTEAFF,TGTGCCAGCAGGCTAGGGGGACAGCTGAACACTGAAGCTTTCTTT
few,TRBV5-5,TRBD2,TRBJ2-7,CASPNPRSGTTYEQYF,TGTGCCAGCCCCAATCCCCGCAGCGGGACCACCTACGAGCAGTACTTC
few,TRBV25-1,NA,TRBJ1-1,CASGPVNTEAFF,TGTGCCAGCGGTCCAGTGAACACTGAAGCTTTCTTT
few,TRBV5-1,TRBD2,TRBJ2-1,CASSLGLAGGRNEQFF,TGCGCCAGCAGCCTAGGACTAGCGGGAGGACGAAATGAGCAGTTCTTC
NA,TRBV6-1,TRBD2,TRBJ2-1,CASSGGGKRGGRNEQFF,TGTGCCAGCAGTGGAGGGGGGAAGCGGGGGGGAAGGAATGAGCAGTTCTTC
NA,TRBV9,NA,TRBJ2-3,CASSVGRVGTDTQYF,TGTGCCAGCAGCGTAGGCAGGGTGGGCACAGATACGCAGTATTTT
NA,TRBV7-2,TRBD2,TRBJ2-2,CASSRTSGRQTGELFF,TGTGCCAGCAGCAGGACTAGCGGGAGACAAACCGGGGAGCTGTTTTTT
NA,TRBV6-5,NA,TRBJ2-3,CASSYSGAGSTDTQYF,TGTGCCAGCAGTTACTCGGGGGCAGGGAGCACAGATACGCAGTATTTT
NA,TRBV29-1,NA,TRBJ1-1,CSVVRDIEAFF,TGCAGCGTAGTCCGGGACATTGAAGCTTTCTTT
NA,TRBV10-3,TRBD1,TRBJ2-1,CAISRQGAYNEQFF,TGTGCCATCAGTAGACAGGGGGCCTACAATGAGCAGTTCTTC
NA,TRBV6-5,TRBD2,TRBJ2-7,CASSYSAGGPYEQYF,TGTGCCAGCAGTTACTCTGCGGGAGGGCCCTACGAGCAGTACTTC
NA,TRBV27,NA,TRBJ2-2,CASRTGTVAGELFF,TGTGCCAGCAGGACCGGGACTGTTGCCGGGGAGCTGTTTTTT
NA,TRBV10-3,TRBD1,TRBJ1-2,CAISFPGTGYYGYTF,TGTGCCATCAGTTTTCCGGGGACAGGATACTATGGCTACACCTTC
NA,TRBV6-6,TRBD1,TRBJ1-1,CASSWDRNTEAFF,TGTGCCAGCAGTTGGGACAGAAACACTGAAGCTTTCTTT
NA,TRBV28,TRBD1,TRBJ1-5,CASSRNRGSNQPQHF,TGTGCCAGCAGTCGTAACAGGGGTAGCAATCAGCCCCAGCATTTT
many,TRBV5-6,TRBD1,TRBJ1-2,CASSLAGGQGIYGYTF,TGTGCCAGCAGCTTGGCCGGGGGACAGGGAATCTATGGCTACACCTTC
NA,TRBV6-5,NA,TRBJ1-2,CASSYTPGHARGYTF,TGTGCCAGCAGTTACACGCCGGGACACGCTCGGGGCTACACCTTC
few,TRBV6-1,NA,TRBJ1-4,CASSSAQGTNEKLFF,TGTGCCAGCAGTTCCGCCCAGGGTACTAATGAAAAACTGTTTTTT
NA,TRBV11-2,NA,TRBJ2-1,CASSLLGVEQFF,TGTGCCAGCAGCTTATTGGGAGTGGAGCAGTTCTTC
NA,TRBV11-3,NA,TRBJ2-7,CASSPSFGQDEQYF,TGTGCCAGCAGCCCAAGCTTTGGTCAGGACGAGCAGTACTTC
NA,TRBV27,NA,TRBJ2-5,CASSQQGLETQYF,TGTGCCAGCAGTCAACAGGGTTTGGAGACCCAGTACTTC
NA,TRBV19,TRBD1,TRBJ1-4,CASSRGDRITNEKLFF,TGTGCCAGTAGCAGGGGGGACCGGATAACTAATGAAAAACTGTTTTTT
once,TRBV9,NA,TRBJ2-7,CASSVTGSGSYEQYF,TGTGCCAGCAGCGTAACAGGGTCGGGTTCCTACGAGCAGTACTTC
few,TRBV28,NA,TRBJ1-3,CASSLTLISGNTIYF,TGTGCCAGCAGCCTGACACTCATTTCTGGAAACACCATATATTTT
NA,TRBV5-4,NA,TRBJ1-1,CASSTDTGTEAFF,TGTGCCAGCAGCACGGACACCGGGACTGAAGCTTTCTTT
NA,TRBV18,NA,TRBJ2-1,CASSTGSNNEQFF,TGTGCCAGCTCAACCGGGAGCAACAATGAGCAGTTCTTC
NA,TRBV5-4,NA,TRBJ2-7,CASSLGAGRTYEQYF,TGTGCCAGCAGCTTGGGGGCAGGGAGGACCTACGAGCAGTACTTC
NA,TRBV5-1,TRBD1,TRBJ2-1,CASSAMTGASYNEQFF,TGCGCCAGCAGCGCCATGACAGGGGCTTCCTACAATGAGCAGTTCTTC
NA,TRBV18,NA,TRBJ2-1,CASSWDSSNHEQFF,TGTGCCAGCTCGTGGGACTCCTCGAACCATGAGCAGTTCTTC
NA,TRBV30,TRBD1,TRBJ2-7,CAWSGGTGGYEQYF,TGTGCCTGGAGTGGCGGGACAGGGGGATACGAGCAGTACTTC
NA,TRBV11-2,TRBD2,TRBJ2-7,CASSIGLAGGRNEQYF,TGTGCCAGCAGCATCGGACTAGCGGGAGGGAGGAACGAGCAGTACTTC
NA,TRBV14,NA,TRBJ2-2,CASRRITTGELFF,TGTGCCAGCAGGAGGATAACCACCGGGGAGCTGTTTTTT